Listed below are T cell receptor beta chains from one sample, sequenced in a study of technical replicates of blood from several donors. Libraries were prepared by immunoSEQ multiplex PCR; TCRdb keeps only in-frame clonotypes and omits some of them. The table lists 55,000 to 80,000 clones, roughly 98% of them singletons. The sequenced material came from T cells isolated from PBMCs. These receptors came from a human donor in good health. The CDR3 runs from the conserved cysteine through the conserved F or W.

j_call: TRBJ2-3; v_call: TRBV29-1; cdr3_length: 15; cdr3_aa: CSVEWGGRGTDTQYF
j_call: TRBJ1-2; v_call: TRBV9; cdr3_length: 13; cdr3_aa: CASIHRAQGGYTF
j_call: TRBJ2-7; v_call: TRBV5-1; cdr3_length: 14; cdr3_aa: CASSLGQGLYEQYF
j_call: TRBJ1-4; v_call: TRBV5-4; cdr3_length: 14; cdr3_aa: CASSLQGGGEKLFF
j_call: TRBJ1-2; v_call: TRBV10-3; cdr3_length: 12; cdr3_aa: CAIKRTNYGYTF
j_call: TRBJ2-7; v_call: TRBV7-9; cdr3_length: 14; cdr3_aa: CASKMGQGSYEQYF
j_call: TRBJ2-7; v_call: TRBV28; cdr3_length: 14; cdr3_aa: CASSSGQISYEQYF
j_call: TRBJ2-2; v_call: TRBV28; cdr3_length: 13; cdr3_aa: CASRPANTGELFF
j_call: TRBJ1-2; v_call: TRBV2; cdr3_length: 13; cdr3_aa: CASSDYGNYGYTF
j_call: TRBJ1-1; v_call: TRBV19; cdr3_length: 13; cdr3_aa: CASSARQVPFPRF
j_call: TRBJ1-2; v_call: TRBV28; cdr3_length: 13; cdr3_aa: CASRRQGSDGYTF
j_call: TRBJ2-7; v_call: TRBV2; cdr3_length: 12; cdr3_aa: CASNGQLHEQYF
j_call: TRBJ2-5; v_call: TRBV5-1; cdr3_length: 14; cdr3_aa: CASSLLTGDETQYF
j_call: TRBJ2-3; v_call: TRBV9; cdr3_length: 16; cdr3_aa: CASSVEAGGRTDTQYF
j_call: TRBJ2-7; v_call: TRBV5-4; cdr3_length: 16; cdr3_aa: CASSPNGGIGSYEQYF
j_call: TRBJ1-1; v_call: TRBV5-1; cdr3_length: 14; cdr3_aa: CASSLRGGLTEAFF
j_call: TRBJ2-5; v_call: TRBV9; cdr3_length: 15; cdr3_aa: CASSVGDTRQETQYF
j_call: TRBJ1-6; v_call: TRBV21-1; cdr3_length: 15; cdr3_aa: CASNVGGILNSPLHF
j_call: TRBJ1-1; v_call: TRBV27; cdr3_length: 14; cdr3_aa: CASSFQDYSTEAFF
j_call: TRBJ2-7; v_call: TRBV5-4; cdr3_length: 14; cdr3_aa: CASSLSRGMGEQYF
j_call: TRBJ2-2; v_call: TRBV5-1; cdr3_length: 13; cdr3_aa: CASSSSNTGELFF
j_call: TRBJ1-2; v_call: TRBV10-3; cdr3_length: 16; cdr3_aa: CAISAGGQGGTYGYTF
j_call: TRBJ1-2; v_call: TRBV2; cdr3_length: 13; cdr3_aa: CASTRDRKRGYTF
j_call: TRBJ2-2; v_call: TRBV9; cdr3_length: 18; cdr3_aa: CASSVAAGDWQVAGELFF
j_call: TRBJ1-4; v_call: TRBV29-1; cdr3_length: 12; cdr3_aa: CSVTRESEKLFF
j_call: TRBJ2-1; v_call: TRBV5-1; cdr3_length: 12; cdr3_aa: CASSFGPGEQFF
j_call: TRBJ2-1; v_call: TRBV6-1; cdr3_length: 18; cdr3_aa: CASSDPLQGALRSNEQFF
j_call: TRBJ1-2; v_call: TRBV6-5; cdr3_length: 15; cdr3_aa: CASSYFRVSNYGYTF
j_call: TRBJ2-3; v_call: TRBV4-1; cdr3_length: 16; cdr3_aa: CASTTRSDYSTDTQYF
j_call: TRBJ2-7; v_call: TRBV6-6; cdr3_length: 15; cdr3_aa: CASSYGAGGSYEQYF
j_call: TRBJ1-5; v_call: TRBV25-1; cdr3_length: 12; cdr3_aa: CASSGRYQPQHF
j_call: TRBJ1-2; v_call: TRBV28; cdr3_length: 16; cdr3_aa: CASSLPARGGVYGYTF
j_call: TRBJ2-1; v_call: TRBV6-5; cdr3_length: 14; cdr3_aa: CASSYGGMDIEQFF
j_call: TRBJ2-7; v_call: TRBV28; cdr3_length: 15; cdr3_aa: CASSLFGQGDYEQYF
j_call: TRBJ2-3; v_call: TRBV4-1; cdr3_length: 15; cdr3_aa: CASSLWTSSTDTQYF
j_call: TRBJ2-2; v_call: TRBV18; cdr3_length: 17; cdr3_aa: CASSPYGTGSNTGELFF
j_call: TRBJ2-7; v_call: TRBV27; cdr3_length: 15; cdr3_aa: CASSLGALSSYEQYF
j_call: TRBJ2-5; v_call: TRBV2; cdr3_length: 16; cdr3_aa: CASSEGGLRVGETQYF
j_call: TRBJ1-2; v_call: TRBV6-1; cdr3_length: 15; cdr3_aa: CASSEADQVVYGYTF
j_call: TRBJ2-2; v_call: TRBV6-6; cdr3_length: 14; cdr3_aa: CASKRGLNTGELFF
j_call: TRBJ2-5; v_call: TRBV7-9; cdr3_length: 14; cdr3_aa: CASSLALGVETQYF
j_call: TRBJ1-1; v_call: TRBV7-9; cdr3_length: 13; cdr3_aa: CASSRETGTEAFF
j_call: TRBJ1-1; v_call: TRBV6-1; cdr3_length: 14; cdr3_aa: CASSLSGQVHEAFF
j_call: TRBJ1-2; v_call: TRBV5-1; cdr3_length: 14; cdr3_aa: CASTTGDLDYGYTF
j_call: TRBJ1-5; v_call: TRBV2; cdr3_length: 15; cdr3_aa: CASSPGTVSNQPQHF
j_call: TRBJ2-7; v_call: TRBV5-1; cdr3_length: 14; cdr3_aa: CASSLAGGAYEQYF